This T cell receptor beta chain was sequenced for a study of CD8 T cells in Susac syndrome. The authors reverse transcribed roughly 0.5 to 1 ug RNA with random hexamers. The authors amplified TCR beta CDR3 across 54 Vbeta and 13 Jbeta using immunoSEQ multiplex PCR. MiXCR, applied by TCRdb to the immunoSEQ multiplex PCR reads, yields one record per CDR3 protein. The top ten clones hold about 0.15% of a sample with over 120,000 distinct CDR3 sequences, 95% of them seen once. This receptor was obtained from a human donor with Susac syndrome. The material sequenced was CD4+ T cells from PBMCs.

The CDR3 here is CASSLVKGGVTEAFF. CDR3 nucleotides: TGTGCCAGCAGCTTAGTAAAGGGGGGGGTGACTGAAGCTTTCTTT. The V call is TRBV11-2, the J call TRBJ1-1; TRBD1 might be the D (6 bases). The CDR3 totals 15 residues. The ends were cut back, 1 base at V and 5 bases at J, with 14 bases in the middle. Germline V gives CDR1 SGHAT, CDR2 FQNNGV.